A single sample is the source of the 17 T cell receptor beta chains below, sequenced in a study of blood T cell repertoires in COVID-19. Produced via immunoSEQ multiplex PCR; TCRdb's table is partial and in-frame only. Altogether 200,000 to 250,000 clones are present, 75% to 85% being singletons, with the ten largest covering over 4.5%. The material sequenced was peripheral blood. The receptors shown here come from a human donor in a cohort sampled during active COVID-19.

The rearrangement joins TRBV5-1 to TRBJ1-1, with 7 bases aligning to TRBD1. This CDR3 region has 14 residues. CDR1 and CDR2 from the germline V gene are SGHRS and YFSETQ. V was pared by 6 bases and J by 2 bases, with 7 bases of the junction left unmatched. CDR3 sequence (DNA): TGCGCCAGCAACCCGACAGGGTCAAACACTGAAGCTTTCTTT. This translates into CASNPTGSNTEAFF.

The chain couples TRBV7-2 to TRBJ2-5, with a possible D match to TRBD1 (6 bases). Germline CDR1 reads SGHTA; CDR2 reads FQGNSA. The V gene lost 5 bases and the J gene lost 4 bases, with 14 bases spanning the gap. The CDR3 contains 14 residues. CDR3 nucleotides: TGTGCCAGCAGCAGGCGGACAGTTCGAGAGACCCAGTACTTC. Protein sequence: CASSRRTVRETQYF.

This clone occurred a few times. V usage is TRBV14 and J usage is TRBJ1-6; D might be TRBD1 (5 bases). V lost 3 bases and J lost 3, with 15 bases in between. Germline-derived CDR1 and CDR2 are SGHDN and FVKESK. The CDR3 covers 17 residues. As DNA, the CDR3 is TGTGCCAGCAGCCAGGTTGAAGACAGATTCTATAATTCACCCCTCCACTTT. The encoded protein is CASSQVEDRFYNSPLHF.

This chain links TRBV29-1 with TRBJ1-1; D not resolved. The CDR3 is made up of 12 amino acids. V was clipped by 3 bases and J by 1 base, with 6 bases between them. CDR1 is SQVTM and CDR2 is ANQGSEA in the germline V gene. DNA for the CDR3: TGCAGCGTTGATCCAGGGAACACTGAAGCTTTCTTT. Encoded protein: CSVDPGNTEAFF.

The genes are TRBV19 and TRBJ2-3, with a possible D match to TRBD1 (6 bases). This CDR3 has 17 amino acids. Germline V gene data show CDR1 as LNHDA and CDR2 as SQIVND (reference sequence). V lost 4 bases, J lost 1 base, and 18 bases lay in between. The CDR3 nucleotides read TGTGCCAGTAGTACTCCCCTTATGGGGGCTGGCACAGATACGCAGTATTTT. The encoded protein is CASSTPLMGAGTDTQYF.

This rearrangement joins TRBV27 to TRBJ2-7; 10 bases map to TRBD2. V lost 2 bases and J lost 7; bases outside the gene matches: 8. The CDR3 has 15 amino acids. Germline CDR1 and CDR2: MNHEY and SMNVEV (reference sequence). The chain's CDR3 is CASSLLLAGVGEQYF. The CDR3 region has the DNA TGTGCCAGCAGTTTACTGCTAGCGGGAGTGGGGGAGCAGTACTTC.

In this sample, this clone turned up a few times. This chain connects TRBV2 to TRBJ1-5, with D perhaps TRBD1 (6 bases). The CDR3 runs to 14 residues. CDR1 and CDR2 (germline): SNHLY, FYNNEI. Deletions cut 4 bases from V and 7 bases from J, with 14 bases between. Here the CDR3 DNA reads TGTGCCAGCAGTGCTTACAGGGCGGACCAGCCCCAGCATTTT. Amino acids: CASSAYRADQPQHF.

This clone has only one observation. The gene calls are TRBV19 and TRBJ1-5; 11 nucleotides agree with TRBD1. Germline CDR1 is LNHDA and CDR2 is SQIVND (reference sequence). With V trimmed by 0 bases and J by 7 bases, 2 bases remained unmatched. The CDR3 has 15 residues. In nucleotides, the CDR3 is TGTGCCAGTAGTATAGATGGGACAGGGGGACAGCCCCAGCATTTT. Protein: CASSIDGTGGQPQHF. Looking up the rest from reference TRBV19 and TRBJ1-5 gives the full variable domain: DGGITQSPKYLFRKEGQNVTLSCEQNLNHDAMYWYRQDPGQGLRLIYYSQIVNDFQKGDIAEGYSVSREKKESFPLTVTSAQKNPTAFYLCASSIDGTGGQPQHFGDGTRLSIL.

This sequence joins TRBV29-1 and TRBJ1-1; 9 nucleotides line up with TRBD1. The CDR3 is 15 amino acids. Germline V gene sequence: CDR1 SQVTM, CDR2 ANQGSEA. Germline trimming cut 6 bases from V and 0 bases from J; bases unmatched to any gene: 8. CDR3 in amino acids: CSVPGQGLMNTEAFF. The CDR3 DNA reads TGCAGCGTGCCGGGACAGGGCCTTATGAACACTGAAGCTTTCTTT. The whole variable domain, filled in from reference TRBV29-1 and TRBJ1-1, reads SAVISQKPSRDICQRGTSLTIQCQVDSQVTMMFWYRQQPGQSLTLIATANQGSEATYESGFVIDKFPISRPNLTFSTLTVSNMSPEDSSIYLCSVPGQGLMNTEAFFGQGTRLTVV.

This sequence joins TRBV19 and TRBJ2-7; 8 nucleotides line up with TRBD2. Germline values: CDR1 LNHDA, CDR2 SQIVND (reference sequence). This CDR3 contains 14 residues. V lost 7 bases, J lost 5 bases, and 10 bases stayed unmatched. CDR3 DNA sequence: TGTGCCAGTACCTCGGGGGGGGGCCGCCACGAGCAGTACTTC. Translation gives CASTSGGGRHEQYF.

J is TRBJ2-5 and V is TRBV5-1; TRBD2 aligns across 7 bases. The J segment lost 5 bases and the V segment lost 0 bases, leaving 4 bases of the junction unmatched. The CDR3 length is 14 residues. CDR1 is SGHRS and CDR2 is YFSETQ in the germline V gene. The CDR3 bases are TGCGCCAGCAGCTTGGCCCCCGGGGGGGAGACCCAGTACTTC. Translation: CASSLAPGGETQYF. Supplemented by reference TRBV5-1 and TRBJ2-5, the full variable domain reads KAGVTQTPRYLIKTRGQQVTLSCSPISGHRSVSWYQQTPGQGLQFLFEYFSETQRNKGNFPGRFSGRQFSNSRSEMNVSTLELGDSALYLCASSLAPGGETQYFGPGTRLLVL.

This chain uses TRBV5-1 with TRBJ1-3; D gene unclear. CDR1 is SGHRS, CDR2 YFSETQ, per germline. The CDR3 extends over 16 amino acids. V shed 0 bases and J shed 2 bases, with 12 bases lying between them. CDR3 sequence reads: CASSLEPLPPGNTIYF. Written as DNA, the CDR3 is TGCGCCAGCAGCTTGGAACCGCTACCCCCTGGAAACACCATATATTTT. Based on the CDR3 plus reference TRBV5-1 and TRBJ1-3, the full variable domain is KAGVTQTPRYLIKTRGQQVTLSCSPISGHRSVSWYQQTPGQGLQFLFEYFSETQRNKGNFPGRFSGRQFSNSRSEMNVSTLELGDSALYLCASSLEPLPPGNTIYFGEGSWLTVV.

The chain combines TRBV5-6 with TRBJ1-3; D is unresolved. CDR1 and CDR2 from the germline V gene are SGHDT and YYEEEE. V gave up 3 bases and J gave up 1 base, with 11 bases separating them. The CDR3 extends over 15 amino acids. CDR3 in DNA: TGTGCCAGCAGCTCGCTCTCGGGTTCTGGAAACACCATATATTTT. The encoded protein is CASSSLSGSGNTIYF.

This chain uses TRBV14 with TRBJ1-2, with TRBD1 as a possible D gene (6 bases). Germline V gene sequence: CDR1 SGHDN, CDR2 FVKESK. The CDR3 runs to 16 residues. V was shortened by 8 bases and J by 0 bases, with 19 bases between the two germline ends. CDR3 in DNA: TGTGCCAGCGCGAAGGCTACAGGGCAAACTAACTATGGCTACACCTTC. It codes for CASAKATGQTNYGYTF.

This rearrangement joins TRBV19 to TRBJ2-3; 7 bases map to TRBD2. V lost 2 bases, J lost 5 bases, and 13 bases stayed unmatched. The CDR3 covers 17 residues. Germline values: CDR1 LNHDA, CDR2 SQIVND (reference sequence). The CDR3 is CASSIIPASGRKDTQYF. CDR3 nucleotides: TGTGCCAGTAGTATAATCCCGGCTAGCGGCCGTAAAGATACGCAGTATTTT. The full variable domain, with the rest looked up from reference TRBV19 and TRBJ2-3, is DGGITQSPKYLFRKEGQNVTLSCEQNLNHDAMYWYRQDPGQGLRLIYYSQIVNDFQKGDIAEGYSVSREKKESFPLTVTSAQKNPTAFYLCASSIIPASGRKDTQYFGPGTRLTVL.

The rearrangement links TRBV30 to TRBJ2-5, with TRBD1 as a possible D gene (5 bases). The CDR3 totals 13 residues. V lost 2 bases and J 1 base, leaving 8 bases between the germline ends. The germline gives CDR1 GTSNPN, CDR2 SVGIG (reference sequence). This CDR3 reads CAWSIGAQETQYF. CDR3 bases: TGTGCCTGGAGTATAGGGGCCCAAGAGACCCAGTACTTC.

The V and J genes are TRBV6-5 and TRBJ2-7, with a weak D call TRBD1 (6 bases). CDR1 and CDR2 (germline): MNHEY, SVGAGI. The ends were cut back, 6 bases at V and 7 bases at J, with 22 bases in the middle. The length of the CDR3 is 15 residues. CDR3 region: CASRHRDKYRREQYF. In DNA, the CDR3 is TGTGCCAGCAGGCACCGGGACAAATACCGTCGGGAGCAGTACTTC.